The present T cell receptor beta chain was sequenced within a study of vaccination and CD4 T cells after COVID-19. Study in general: Participants were given two doses of BNT162b2 or mRNA-1273 vaccine. Post-vaccine specimens were obtained a median roughly 70 days after dose two (range 14 to 241).

Sequence data for DNA of cultured CD4+ T cells were generated by the Oncomine TCR Beta short-read assay. TCRdb ran MiXCR on the PCR reads and lists one entry per CDR3 protein. The sample has roughly 28,000 distinct CDR3 sequences; roughly 60% are singletons. For this clonotype: Its antigen is not identified.

Sample treatment: approximately 10-day PBMC culture with coronavirus spike peptide pools or control peptides (ViraFEST assay). CDR3 size: 13 residues. The ends lost 8 bases at V and 3 bases at J; junction bases unmatched: 6. Germline V gene data show CDR1 as SNHLY and CDR2 as FYNNEI. V is TRBV2 and J is TRBJ2-5; 7 positions match TRBD2. Sequencing was performed on CD4+ T cells from blood, cultured in vitro, taken after SARS-CoV-2 vaccination. The receptor was isolated from a human donor who received a COVID-19 vaccine. This CDR3 reads CASQSGAEETQYF. The CDR3 nucleotides read TGTGCCAGCCAGAGCGGGGCAGAAGAGACCCAGTACTTC. Together with reference TRBV2 and TRBJ2-5, the CDR3 gives the full variable domain: EPEVTQTPSHQVTQMGQEVILRCVPISNHLYFYWYRQILGQKVEFLVSFYNNEISEKSEIFDDQFSVERPDGSNFTLKIRSTKLEDSAMYFCASQSGAEETQYFGPGTRLLVL.